The 4 T cell receptor beta chains below all came from one sample that was sequenced in a study of siplizumab effects on memory and regulatory T cells. Using immunoSEQ multiplex PCR, the repertoire was profiled, and TCRdb retains in-frame clones only, with some absent. The table includes about 56,000 clones, around 97% detected once. The sequenced sample was naive CD8+ T cells sorted from blood. Receptors were obtained from a human donor in good health.

CDR3 in DNA: TGTGCCAGCAGCGCTTTTTCTGGGGCCAACGTCCTGACTTTC. Protein: CASSAFSGANVLTF. V usage is TRBV7-3 and J usage is TRBJ2-6; no clear D. This CDR3 region has 14 residues. Germline V gene lookup returns CDR1 SGHTA and CDR2 FQGTGA. Trimming took off 5 bases at V and 1 base at J, with 6 bases between the two ends.

V usage is TRBV27 and J usage is TRBJ1-2; no reliable D call. This CDR3 spans 19 amino acids. Germline CDR1 MNHEY, CDR2 SMNVEV (reference sequence). The V and J ends lost 6 bases and 0 bases respectively, with 26 bases between them. CDR3 DNA sequence: TGTGCCAGCAGAACCAGTTACAGAATCGTCACCCCTTCTAACTATGGCTACACCTTC. Protein sequence: CASRTSYRIVTPSNYGYTF.

The V and J genes are TRBV9 and TRBJ2-1; 10 bases map to TRBD2. Germline CDR1 is SGDLS and CDR2 is YYNGEE. The CDR3 length is 16 residues. V was clipped by 4 bases and J by 4 bases; unmatched bases: 8. In DNA form, the CDR3 reads TGTGCCAGCAGCCCACGGCTTAGCGGGAGGTACAATGAGCAGTTCTTC. Its protein is CASSPRLSGRYNEQFF.

The chain combines TRBV11-2 with TRBJ2-1; D remains unclear. From germline, CDR1 is SGHAT and CDR2 FQNNGV. The length of the CDR3 is 12 residues. The V and J ends lost 6 bases and 6 bases respectively, with 9 bases between them. The CDR3, as DNA: TGTGCCAGCAGTCGAGGACGCAATGAGCAGTTCTTC. Its protein is CASSRGRNEQFF.